This T cell receptor beta chain was found in a study of T cells in Graves' hyperthyroidism and ophthalmopathy. Researchers amplified the TCR beta CDR3 regions from RNA transcripts. The HTBI primer set drove a first-round RT-PCR of the TCR CDR3. Via MiXCR, TCRdb re-called the multiplex PCR reads, giving one row per CDR3 protein. Among fewer than 300,000 distinct CDR3 sequences listed, 15% were seen once. Orbital computed tomography and thyroid ultrasound, together with serum TRAb and thyroxine and clinical symptoms, were used for diagnoses. As for this clonotype: The antigen remains undetermined.

Study conclusions and caveats: From stable hyperthyroidism, ophthalmopathy was set apart by a 13 V-J model. Also found in blood were most expanded thyroid clonotypes above 0.001.

The receptor's source is a woman aged 45 to 65 with Graves' hyperthyroidism that later progressed to Graves' ophthalmopathy. The sample was blood.

CDR3 amino acids: CASSEAIGQGIETQYF. The CDR3 coding sequence is TGTGCCAGCAGTGAGGCGATAGGGCAGGGGATAGAGACCCAGTACTTC. The chain has TRBV6-1 and TRBJ2-5; the D gene is possibly TRBD1 (6 bases). The CDR3 has 16 amino acids. V lost 3 bases, J lost 4 bases, and 18 bases lay in between. Germline-derived CDR1 and CDR2 are MNHNS and SASEGT.